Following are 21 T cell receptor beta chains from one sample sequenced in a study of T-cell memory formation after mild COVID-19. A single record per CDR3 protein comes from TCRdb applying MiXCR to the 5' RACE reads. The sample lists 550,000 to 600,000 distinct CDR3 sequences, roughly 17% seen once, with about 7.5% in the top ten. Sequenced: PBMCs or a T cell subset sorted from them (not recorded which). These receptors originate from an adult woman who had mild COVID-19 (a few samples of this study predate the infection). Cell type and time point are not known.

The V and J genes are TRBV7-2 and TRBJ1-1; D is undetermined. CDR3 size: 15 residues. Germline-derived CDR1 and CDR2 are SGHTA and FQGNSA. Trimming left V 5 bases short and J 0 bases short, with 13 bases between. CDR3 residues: CASSHSSGMNTEAFF. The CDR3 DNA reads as TGTGCCAGCAGCCACAGCAGTGGGATGAACACTGAAGCTTTCTTT.

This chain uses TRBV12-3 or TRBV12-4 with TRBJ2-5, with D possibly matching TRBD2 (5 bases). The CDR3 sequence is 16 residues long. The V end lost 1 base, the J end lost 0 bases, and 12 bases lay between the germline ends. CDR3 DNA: TGTGCCAGCAGTTTAGGAAGGGAGATGTACCAAGAGACCCAGTACTTC. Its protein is CASSLGREMYQETQYF.

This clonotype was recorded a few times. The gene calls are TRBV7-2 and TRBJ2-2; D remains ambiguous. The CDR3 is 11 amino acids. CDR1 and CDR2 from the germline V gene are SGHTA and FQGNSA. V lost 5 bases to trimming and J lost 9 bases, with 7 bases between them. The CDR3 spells CASSPRWELFF. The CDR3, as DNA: TGTGCCAGCAGCCCCCGTTGGGAGCTGTTTTTT.

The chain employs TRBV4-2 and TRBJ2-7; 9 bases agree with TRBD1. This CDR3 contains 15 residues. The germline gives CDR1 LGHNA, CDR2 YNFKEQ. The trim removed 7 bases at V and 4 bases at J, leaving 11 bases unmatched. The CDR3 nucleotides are TGTGCCAGCACCGTAGGAACAGGGGGCTGGTACGAGCAGTACTTC. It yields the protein CASTVGTGGWYEQYF.

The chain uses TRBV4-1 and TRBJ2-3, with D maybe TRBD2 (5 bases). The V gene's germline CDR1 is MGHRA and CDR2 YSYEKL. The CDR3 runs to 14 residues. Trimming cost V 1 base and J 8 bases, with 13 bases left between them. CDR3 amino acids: CASSQAGKGGTQYF. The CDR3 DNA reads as TGCGCCAGCAGCCAAGCGGGGAAAGGAGGTACGCAGTATTTT.

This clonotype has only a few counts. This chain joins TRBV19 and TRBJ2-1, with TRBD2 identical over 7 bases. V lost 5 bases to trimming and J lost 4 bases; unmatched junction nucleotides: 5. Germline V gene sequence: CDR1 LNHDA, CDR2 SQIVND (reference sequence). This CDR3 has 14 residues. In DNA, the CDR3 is TGTGCCAGTAGTTCCAGGCGGGGGTACAATGAGCAGTTCTTC. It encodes CASSSRRGYNEQFF.

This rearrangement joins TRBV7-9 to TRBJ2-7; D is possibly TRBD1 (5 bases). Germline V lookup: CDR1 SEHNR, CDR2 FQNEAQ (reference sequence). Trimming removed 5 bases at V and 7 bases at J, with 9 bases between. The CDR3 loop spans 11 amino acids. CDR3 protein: CASSVAGEQYF. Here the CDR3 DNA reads TGTGCCAGCAGCGTTGCAGGGGAGCAGTACTTC.

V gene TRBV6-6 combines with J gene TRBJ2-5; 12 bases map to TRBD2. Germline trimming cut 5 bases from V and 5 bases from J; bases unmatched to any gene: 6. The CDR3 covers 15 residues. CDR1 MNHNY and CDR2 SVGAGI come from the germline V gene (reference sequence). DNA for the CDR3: TGTGCCAGCAGTATAACTAGCGGGAGGCCCGAGACCCAGTACTTC. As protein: CASSITSGRPETQYF.

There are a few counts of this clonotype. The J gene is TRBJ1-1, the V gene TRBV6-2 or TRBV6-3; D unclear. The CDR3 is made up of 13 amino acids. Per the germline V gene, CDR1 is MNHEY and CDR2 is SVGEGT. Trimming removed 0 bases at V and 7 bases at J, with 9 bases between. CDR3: CASSYSLPNEAFF. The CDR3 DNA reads TGTGCCAGCAGTTACTCGTTGCCAAATGAAGCTTTCTTT.

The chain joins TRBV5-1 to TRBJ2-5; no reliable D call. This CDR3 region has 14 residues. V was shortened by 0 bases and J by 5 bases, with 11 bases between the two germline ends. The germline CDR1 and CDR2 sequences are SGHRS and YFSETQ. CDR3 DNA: TGCGCCAGCAGCTTGGAGGGCCTGGGGGAGACCCAGTACTTC. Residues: CASSLEGLGETQYF.

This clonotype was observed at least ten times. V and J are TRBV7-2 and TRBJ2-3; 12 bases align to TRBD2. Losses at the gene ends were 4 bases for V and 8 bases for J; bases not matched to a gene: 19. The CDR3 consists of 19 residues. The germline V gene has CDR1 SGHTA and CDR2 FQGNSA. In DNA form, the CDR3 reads TGTGCCAGCAGCTCTCCGGCTAGCGGGGGGGCCAGCGCTCGTCGTACGCAGTATTTT. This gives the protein CASSSPASGGASARRTQYF.

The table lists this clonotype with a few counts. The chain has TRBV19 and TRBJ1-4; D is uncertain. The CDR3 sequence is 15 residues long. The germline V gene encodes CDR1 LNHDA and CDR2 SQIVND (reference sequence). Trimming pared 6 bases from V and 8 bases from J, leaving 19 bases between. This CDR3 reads CASSTSGLHIEKLFF. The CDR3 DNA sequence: TGTGCCAGTAGCACTTCCGGGCTACACATCGAAAAACTGTTTTTT.

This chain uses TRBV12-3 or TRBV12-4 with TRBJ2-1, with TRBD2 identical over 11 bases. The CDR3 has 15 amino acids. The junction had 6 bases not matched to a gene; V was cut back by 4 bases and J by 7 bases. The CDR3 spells CASSSQTSGVNEQFF. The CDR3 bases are TGTGCCAGCAGTTCCCAGACTAGCGGGGTGAATGAGCAGTTCTTC.

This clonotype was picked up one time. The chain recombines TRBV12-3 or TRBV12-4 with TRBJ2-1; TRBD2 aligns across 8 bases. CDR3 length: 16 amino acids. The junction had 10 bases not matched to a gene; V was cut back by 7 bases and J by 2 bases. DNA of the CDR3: TGTGCCAGCACCACCTTAGCGGGAAGAACCTACAATGAGCAGTTCTTC. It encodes CASTTLAGRTYNEQFF.

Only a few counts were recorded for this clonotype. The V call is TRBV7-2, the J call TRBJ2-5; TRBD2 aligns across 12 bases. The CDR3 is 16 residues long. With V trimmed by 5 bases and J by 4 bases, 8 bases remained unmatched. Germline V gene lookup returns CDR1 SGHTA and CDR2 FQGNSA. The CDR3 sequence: CASSRRLAGDLETQYF. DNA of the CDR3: TGTGCCAGCAGCCGGAGACTAGCGGGGGACTTAGAGACCCAGTACTTC.

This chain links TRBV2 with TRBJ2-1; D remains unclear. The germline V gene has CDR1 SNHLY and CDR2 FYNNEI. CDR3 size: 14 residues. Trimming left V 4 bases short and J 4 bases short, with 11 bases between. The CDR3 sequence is CASSAPLVYNEQFF. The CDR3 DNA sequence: TGTGCCAGCAGTGCGCCTCTCGTTTACAATGAGCAGTTCTTC.

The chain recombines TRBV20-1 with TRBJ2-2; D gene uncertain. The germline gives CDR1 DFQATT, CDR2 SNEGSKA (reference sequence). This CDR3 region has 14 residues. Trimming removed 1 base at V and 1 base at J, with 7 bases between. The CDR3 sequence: CSARGKRNTGELFF. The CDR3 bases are TGCAGTGCTAGAGGAAAGAGGAACACCGGGGAGCTGTTTTTT.

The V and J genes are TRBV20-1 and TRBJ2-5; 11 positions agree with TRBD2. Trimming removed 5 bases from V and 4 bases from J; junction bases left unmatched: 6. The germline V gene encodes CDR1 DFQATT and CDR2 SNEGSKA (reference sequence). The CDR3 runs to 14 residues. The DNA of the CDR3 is TGCAGTGCTCCGGCTAGCGGGAGGCCAGAGACCCAGTACTTC. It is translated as CSAPASGRPETQYF.

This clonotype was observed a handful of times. The CDR3 bases are TGTGCCAGCAGTGAACCGCGCGAAAAACTGTTTTTT. As protein: CASSEPREKLFF. The chain is built from TRBV6-1 and TRBJ1-4, with D hard to call. This CDR3 has 12 amino acids. Germline CDR1 MNHNS, CDR2 SASEGT. V lost 2 bases to trimming and J lost 8 bases, with 6 bases between them.

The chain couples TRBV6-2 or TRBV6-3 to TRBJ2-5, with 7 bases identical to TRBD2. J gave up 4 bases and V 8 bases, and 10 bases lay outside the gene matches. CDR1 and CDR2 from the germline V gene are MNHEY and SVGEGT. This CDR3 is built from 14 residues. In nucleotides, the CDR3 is TGTGCCAGCGGATCAAGCGGGACGGCAGAGACCCAGTACTTC. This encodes CASGSSGTAETQYF.

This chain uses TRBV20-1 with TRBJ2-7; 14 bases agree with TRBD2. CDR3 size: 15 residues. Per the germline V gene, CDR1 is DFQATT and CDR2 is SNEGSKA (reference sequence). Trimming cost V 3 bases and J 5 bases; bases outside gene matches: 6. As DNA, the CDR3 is TGCAGTGCTAGGGGGACTAGCGGGGGTCCCCACGAGCAGTACTTC. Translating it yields CSARGTSGGPHEQYF.